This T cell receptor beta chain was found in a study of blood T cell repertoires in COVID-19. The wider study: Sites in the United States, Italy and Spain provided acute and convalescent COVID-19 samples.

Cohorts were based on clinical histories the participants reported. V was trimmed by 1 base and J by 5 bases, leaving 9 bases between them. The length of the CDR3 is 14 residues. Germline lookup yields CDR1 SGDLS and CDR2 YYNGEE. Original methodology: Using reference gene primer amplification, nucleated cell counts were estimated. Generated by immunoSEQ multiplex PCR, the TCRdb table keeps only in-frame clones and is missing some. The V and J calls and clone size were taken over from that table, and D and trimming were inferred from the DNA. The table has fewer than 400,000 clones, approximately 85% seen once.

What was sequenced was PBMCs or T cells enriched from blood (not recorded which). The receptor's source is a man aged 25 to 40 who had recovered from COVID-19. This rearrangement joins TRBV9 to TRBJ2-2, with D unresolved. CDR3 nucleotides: TGTGCCAGCAGCGTACTTGCTACGACCGGGGAGCTGTTTTTT. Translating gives CASSVLATTGELFF.